A selection of T cell receptor beta chains follows, all from one sample in a study of blood T cells in healthy people across ages. TCRdb fed the 5' RACE reads into MiXCR, producing one record per CDR3 protein. Among about 1.6 million distinct CDR3 sequences, roughly a third were seen once, and the ten largest hold 11%. Specimen: blood. Receptor source: a woman in her thirties in good health. Both conserved end residues are part of each CDR3. Fields, in order: D gene, clone size, V gene, J gene, CDR3 DNA, CDR3 protein. The D gene is left open where the match is weak. Rows give clone size only sometimes, using once, few, many, or a class for an expanded clone.

>.|.|TRBV7-2|TRBJ2-1
TGTGCCAGCAGCTTCCCGGGATCGCTTGAGCAGTTCTTC
CASSFPGSLEQFF
>.|.|TRBV29-1|TRBJ2-1
TGCAGCGTTGAAGGGCGACAAGGGTCCTACAATGAGCAGTTCTTC
CSVEGRQGSYNEQFF
>.|.|TRBV20-1|TRBJ2-3
TGCAGTGCTGCCGGAGGGGGCACAGATACGCGGTATTTT
CSAAGGGTDTRYF
>TRBD1|.|TRBV5-1|TRBJ2-3
TGCGCCAGCAGCTCCCGACAGGGTGAGATCGCAGATACGCAGTATTTT
CASSSRQGEIADTQYF
>TRBD1|.|TRBV4-1|TRBJ2-1
TGCGCCAGCAGCACCCGACAGGGGGCTTGGAATGAGCAGTTCTTC
CASSTRQGAWNEQFF
>.|.|TRBV7-9|TRBJ2-1
TGTGCCAGCTCCGAATGGCGGGGACAGTTCTTC
CASSEWRGQFF
>TRBD1|few|TRBV5-1|TRBJ2-7
TGCGCCAGCAGTTCGGGACAGGGTGTTTCCGAGCAGTACTTC
CASSSGQGVSEQYF
>TRBD2|few|TRBV27|TRBJ2-7
TGTGCCAGGGGGACTAGCGGGTCCAACGAGCAGTACTTC
CARGTSGSNEQYF
>.|few|TRBV5-1|TRBJ2-7
TGCGCCAGCAGCGATCAAGACATGGCCTACGAGCAGTACTTC
CASSDQDMAYEQYF
>.|.|TRBV20-1|TRBJ1-5
TGCAGTGCTAGAGATTCTCGCAACACCCCCAATCAGCCCCAGCATTTT
CSARDSRNTPNQPQHF
>.|.|TRBV27|TRBJ1-2
TGTGCCAGCAGTTATGGACGGGGATATGGCTACACCTTC
CASSYGRGYGYTF
>TRBD2|few|TRBV30|TRBJ2-1
TGTGCTCACCGGGGGGGAGTCCTCTCGGGGAATGAGCAGTTCTTC
CAHRGGVLSGNEQFF
>.|many|TRBV15|TRBJ2-7
TGTGCCACCAGACAGACAGAGGGGTCCGAGCAGTACTTC
CATRQTEGSEQYF
>.|.|TRBV7-6|TRBJ1-5
TGTGCCAGCAGCTTAGAGGGGGAGGTACGGCCCCAGCATTTT
CASSLEGEVRPQHF
>TRBD1|.|TRBV7-6|TRBJ1-6
TGTGCCAGCACCACACAGGGGAAGAATTCACCCCTCCACTTT
CASTTQGKNSPLHF
>.|.|TRBV28|TRBJ2-2
TGTGCCACCAAACGGACCAGGAACACCGGGGAGCTGTTTTTT
CATKRTRNTGELFF
>.|few|TRBV10-3|TRBJ2-3
TGTGCCATTGGGGGGAGCTACACAGATACGCAGTATTTT
CAIGGSYTDTQYF
>TRBD2|few|TRBV7-9|TRBJ2-1
TGTGCCAGCAGCTCCTTAGGACTAGCGGGAGAGGATGAGCAGTTCTTC
CASSSLGLAGEDEQFF
>.|.|TRBV18|TRBJ1-1
TGTGCCAGCTCCGACGCTCTATACTCGATGAACACTGAAGCTTTCTTT
CASSDALYSMNTEAFF
>.|.|TRBV20-1|TRBJ2-3
TGCAGTGCTCAGGACCGCCGGGGCGCAGATACGCAGTATTTT
CSAQDRRGADTQYF
>TRBD2|once|TRBV3-1|TRBJ2-1
TGTGCCAGCAGCCAAGTCGGCGGGGGGCCGGTGGGTGAGCAGTTCTTC
CASSQVGGGPVGEQFF
>.|.|TRBV4-1|TRBJ2-3
TGCGCCAGCAGCCCCCCCCTTCTGCGGCTGCTAAGCACAGATACGCAGTATTTT
CASSPPLLRLLSTDTQYF
>TRBD1|few|TRBV7-2|TRBJ2-1
TGTGCCAGCAGCTTACTAGGGACAGGGGGCCTTTATGAGCAGTTCTTC
CASSLLGTGGLYEQFF
>TRBD1|.|TRBV15|TRBJ2-7
TGTGCCACCAGCAGAGATCGAAGCGGTACAGGGGGCTACGAGCAGTACTTC
CATSRDRSGTGGYEQYF
>TRBD2|few|TRBV4-2|TRBJ2-3
TGTGCCAGCAGCCCGGCTGGCGGGGGGCCAGATACGCAGTATTTT
CASSPAGGGPDTQYF
>.|.|TRBV5-1|TRBJ2-5
TGCGCCAGCACGAAGGGCGAAGAGACCCAGTACTTC
CASTKGEETQYF
>TRBD2|.|TRBV28|TRBJ2-1
TGTGCCAGCAGTTCCCCGGGTGGCGGGAGAAGATACAATGAGCAGTTCTTC
CASSSPGGGRRYNEQFF
>.|many|TRBV14|TRBJ2-1
TGTGCCAGCAGCCCTTACCCCCCTGAGCAGTTCTTC
CASSPYPPEQFF
>.|few|TRBV6-2/TRBV6-3|TRBJ1-2
TGTGCCAGCAGCTTTGACAGGTTTGGCTACACCTTC
CASSFDRFGYTF
>.|few|TRBV20-1|TRBJ1-5
TGCAGTGCTAAACGAAGGACTTCGTTAGCGAGCAATCAGCCCCAGCATTTT
CSAKRRTSLASNQPQHF
>TRBD1|few|TRBV4-1|TRBJ1-5
TGCGCCAGCAGCCATTTTGGGGACAGGGACCCGAGAAATCAGCCCCAGCATTTT
CASSHFGDRDPRNQPQHF
>.|few|TRBV3-1|TRBJ2-5
TGTGCCAGCAGCCAAAATCGAGGAGGTCAAGAGACCCAGTACTTC
CASSQNRGGQETQYF
>.|.|TRBV6-1|TRBJ2-7
TGTGCCAGCACCGATCCCCAGCGGGCCACAGGGGTGCGGTACGAGCAGTACTTC
CASTDPQRATGVRYEQYF
>.|.|TRBV30|TRBJ1-5
TGTGCCTGGAGTACGGACCGCAATCAGCCCCAGCATTTT
CAWSTDRNQPQHF
>.|few|TRBV12-3/TRBV12-4|TRBJ1-1
TGTGCCAGCACCAATCCGGGGGCTGGGACTGAAGCTTTCTTT
CASTNPGAGTEAFF
>.|many|TRBV29-1|TRBJ2-7
TGCAGCAAAACAGACAAGACCTACGAGCAGTACTTC
CSKTDKTYEQYF
>.|few|TRBV4-2|TRBJ2-7
TGTGCCAGCAGCCAAGATGTGGGGGCAAGGGATTACGAGCAGTACTTC
CASSQDVGARDYEQYF
>.|.|TRBV6-4|TRBJ2-1
TGTGCCAGCAGTGACTATCAGGGTAGGTCCTACGAGCAGTTCTTC
CASSDYQGRSYEQFF
>TRBD1|.|TRBV28|TRBJ1-2
TGTGCCAGCAGGACAGGGTTTCCTGGCTACACCTTC
CASRTGFPGYTF
>.|few|TRBV12-3/TRBV12-4|TRBJ1-6
TGTGCCAGCAGCAGGGACGGAGCTCGTTCACCCCTCCACTTT
CASSRDGARSPLHF
>.|.|TRBV29-1|TRBJ1-1
TGCAGCGTTGAAGAGAATCGAAGTGAAGCTTTCTTT
CSVEENRSEAFF
>.|.|TRBV6-2/TRBV6-3|TRBJ1-1
TGTGCCAGCAGTTACTCCCCCGATAGGACTGAAGCTTTCTTT
CASSYSPDRTEAFF
>.|.|TRBV20-1|TRBJ1-1
TGCAGCGCCGAGGATAAGGGGCTAGGCACTGAAGCTTTCTTT
CSAEDKGLGTEAFF
>.|.|TRBV9|TRBJ1-2
TGTGCCAGCAGCCCAGGGCGGTACTATGGCTACACCTTC
CASSPGRYYGYTF
>TRBD1|.|TRBV10-3|TRBJ1-4
TGTGCCATCAGCGGGGACAGGGGCCACGAAAAACTGTTTTTT
CAISGDRGHEKLFF
>TRBD2|many|TRBV12-3/TRBV12-4|TRBJ2-7
TGTGCCAGCAGTTCCTTCGGACTAGCGGGGGGGTACGAGCAGTACTTC
CASSSFGLAGGYEQYF
>.|.|TRBV5-1|TRBJ1-4
TGCGCCAGCAGCCTGCAAGGGATATCTAATGAAAAACTGTTTTTT
CASSLQGISNEKLFF
>.|once|TRBV27|TRBJ1-6
TGTGCCAGCGGGCTGGGGGGGGTCTATAATTCACCCCTCCACTTT
CASGLGGVYNSPLHF
>TRBD1|.|TRBV5-6|TRBJ2-2
TGTGCCTCCCAGGGGGTCACCGGGGAGCTGTTTTTT
CASQGVTGELFF
>.|.|TRBV28|TRBJ2-5
TGTGCCAGCAGTTTAGAAGTAGGGGCCTTCCAAGAGACCCAGTACTTC
CASSLEVGAFQETQYF